This T cell receptor beta chain was observed in a study of shared clonotypes between healthy human individuals. General observations from the study: Relative to clonotypes present in all four donors, those not shared had lower generation probabilities. Estimated clonotype richness was generally higher in naive than memory subsets.

As originally analysed: Filtering differed, since immunoSEQ gave only junction sequences and no quality scores. Produced via immunoSEQ multiplex PCR; TCRdb's table is partial and in-frame only. The DNA was the basis for D and trimming; V, J and clone size are from that table. The table shows 2 million to 3 million clones, with roughly 93% occurring only once. For this clone: What it binds is not known.

The study separated CD4+ cells into CD45RA+ naive and CD45RA-negative memory subsets. This clonotype originated in a man aged 18 to 30 in good health. Some clones in this sample may be carry-over from other donors' samples. Sample: naive CD4+ T cells from PBMCs. The subset was: CD45RA+ positively selected.

DNA of the CDR3: TGTGCCAGCTCACCAGGGTCCCTAGTGGAGACCCAGTACTTC. Protein sequence: CASSPGSLVETQYF. The chain employs TRBV18 and TRBJ2-5; D gene ambiguous. The germline gives CDR1 KGHSH, CDR2 LQKENI. V was cut by 2 bases and J by 5 bases, with 12 bases left in between. This CDR3 is built from 14 residues. Full variable domain (missing parts from reference TRBV18 and TRBJ2-5): NAGVMQNPRHLVRRRGQEARLRCSPMKGHSHVYWYRQLPEEGLKFMVYLQKENIIDESGMPKERFSAEFPKEGPSILRIQQVVRGDSAAYFCASSPGSLVETQYFGPGTRLLVL.